This TCR beta chain was recovered during a study of blood T cell repertoires in COVID-19 (dated by TCRdb to about 2020). Concerning the study at large: Samples from collaborators originated in the United States, Italy and Spain and spanned both the acute and convalescent phases of COVID-19. The material from the prospective study consisted of cDNA or gDNA derived from T cells, B-cell-depleted T cells, or PBMCs. The dataset comprised deeply sampled blood TCRbeta repertoires from subjects exposed to, actively infected with, or recovered from COVID-19. The repertoires were made available in a free public database intended to serve as a resource for research on the immune response to SARS-CoV-2. The samples were drawn from the first 160 participants of the ongoing ImmuneRACE study and from some 1,300 subjects provided by 6 global collaborators. Sample metadata almost always included a de-identified subject ID, COVID-19 status, age in years and sex. Where available, HLA class I and class II types were taken from metadata supplied by the sample provider and were not determined by assay-based typing.

The full study reports these points: The quantity of clinical and demographic metadata differed by source and by participant and was supplied without curation.

TCRbeta CDR3 regions were amplified from genomic DNA using the immunoSEQ Assay, a bias-controlled multiplex PCR. Regarding the original processing steps: Nucleated cell counts per sample were estimated from amplification of reference gene primers within the assay. To quantify the absolute abundance of each unique TCRbeta CDR3 rearrangement, sequence reads were collapsed and filtered. For each sample, productive Simpson clonality was calculated as the square root of Simpson's diversity index across productive rearrangements. This is the immuneACCESS table as TCRdb keeps it, with only in-frame sequences that have V and J called. A part of the clones is gone; compared with another copy, unresolved V genes explain less than half, and the rest is unexplained. Clonal size and the V and J genes are those of that table, whereas D and trimming came from the DNA. The table for this sample lists some 110,000 clones; approximately 82% of them were counted only once. The top ten hold around 2% of the sample.

The CDR3 measures 15 amino acids from cysteine to phenylalanine. Only the CDR3 DNA stays, 45 bases, in frame from base 1. CDR1 and CDR2, per the germline V gene, are SGHDT and YYEEEE. V gives up 0 bases and J gives up 3 bases, and the segment between their germline ends measures 12 bases. To note about this clone: What this receptor recognizes is not known. Within one base of it there is no much larger clone, and no base qualities were kept.

Whole blood was collected in K2EDTA tubes by collaborating institutions according to the institutions' own protocols. For TCRbeta analysis, collaborator samples were shipped as frozen whole blood, as isolated PBMCs, or as DNA extracted from either sample type. The receptor comes from a man aged 25-45 years with acute or convalescent COVID-19. Sequencing was done on a sample of peripheral blood. The chain couples TRBV5-6 to TRBJ2-5; matching of 5 bases hints at TRBD1 as the D gene. In nucleotide form, the sequence is TGTGCCAGCAGCTTGGTTTGGCAGGGAAAAGAGACCCAGTACTTC. Its amino acids are CASSLVWQGKETQYF.